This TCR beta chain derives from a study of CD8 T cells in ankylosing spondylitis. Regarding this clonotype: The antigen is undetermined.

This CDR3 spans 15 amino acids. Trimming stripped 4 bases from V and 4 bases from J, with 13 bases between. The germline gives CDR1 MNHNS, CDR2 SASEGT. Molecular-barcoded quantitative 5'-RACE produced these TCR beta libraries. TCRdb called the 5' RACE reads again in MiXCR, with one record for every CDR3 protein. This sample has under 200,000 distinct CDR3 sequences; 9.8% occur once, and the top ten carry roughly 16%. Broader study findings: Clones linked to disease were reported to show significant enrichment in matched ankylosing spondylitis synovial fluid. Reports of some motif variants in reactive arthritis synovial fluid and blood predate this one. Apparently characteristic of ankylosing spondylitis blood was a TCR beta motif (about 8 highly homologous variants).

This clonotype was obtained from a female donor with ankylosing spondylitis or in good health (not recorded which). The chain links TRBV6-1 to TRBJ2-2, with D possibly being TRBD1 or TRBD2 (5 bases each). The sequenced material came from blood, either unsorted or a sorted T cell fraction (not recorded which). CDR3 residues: CASSGGLVRTGELFF. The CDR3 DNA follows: TGTGCCAGCAGTGGGGGGTTAGTCCGCACCGGGGAGCTGTTTTTT.